The T cell receptor (beta chain) described here comes from a study of control samples from healthy donors and cancer patients (dated by TCRdb to 2020 to 2022). Comments on this clone: The clone's antigen remains unknown. It has no much larger one-base neighbor in the sample; base qualities were not kept.

Receptor amplification or capture employed the immunoSEQ multiplex PCR assay. Sourced from immuneACCESS, this table was stored by TCRdb with only in-frame sequences that have V and J called. A share of the clones is absent; for the studies checked, an unresolved V gene accounts for under half, and the remainder has no known explanation. This sample is represented by over 150,000 clones; just over 95% of them were singletons. Approximately 0.97% of the sample comes from the top ten. The germline V gene (reference sequence) gives CDR1 as PRHDT and CDR2 as FYEKMQ. The CDR3 covers 15 residues, taking in both the cysteine and the phenylalanine. Just the 45-base CDR3 DNA is kept, in frame starting at base 1. Trimmed from V: 1 base; trimmed from J: 4 bases; junction bases lacking a gene match: 3.

The sequenced material came from blood. The TCR was taken from a woman aged 25 to 39 in good health. The chain is encoded by TRBV13 joined to TRBJ1-4, and TRBD1 matches 7 of the central bases. At the DNA level, the sequence is TGTGCCAGCAGCTTAGCAGGGGGAGGTAATGAAAAACTGTTTTTT. This is translated as CASSLAGGGNEKLFF.